These 8 T cell receptor beta chains share one sample of origin, sequenced in a study of neurological immune-mediated disorders. TCRdb re-analysed the 5' RACE reads in MiXCR, keeping a single row per CDR3 protein. The sample has roughly 32,000 distinct CDR3 sequences, 3% to 4% seen once. The sample taken for sequencing was PBMCs. The receptors originated from a man aged 25 to 40 with multiple sclerosis.

At least ten counts were recorded for this clonotype. The J gene is TRBJ1-1, the V gene TRBV7-2, with D possibly matching TRBD1 (5 bases). Trimming shortened V by 1 base and J by 1 base, and 10 bases separated the two germline ends. CDR3 length: 15 residues. Germline-derived CDR1 and CDR2 are SGHTA and FQGNSA. This chain's CDR3 is CASSLGPRANTEAFF. The CDR3 DNA sequence: TGTGCCAGCAGCTTAGGACCCAGGGCGAACACTGAAGCTTTCTTT.

The sample holds many counts of this clonotype. This chain uses TRBV5-1 with TRBJ1-2; D perhaps matches TRBD1 (5 bases). CDR3 length: 12 amino acids. V lost 2 bases and J lost 4, with 6 bases in between. Germline lookup yields CDR1 SGHRS and CDR2 YFSETQ. CDR3 bases: TGCGCCAGCAGCTTAGACAGCTATGGCTACACCTTC. Translation gives CASSLDSYGYTF.

At least ten counts were recorded for this clonotype. This sequence joins TRBV6-5 and TRBJ1-1, with D maybe TRBD1 (5 bases). The germline gives CDR1 MNHEY, CDR2 SVGAGI. The CDR3 is 16 amino acids. The V end was cut by 2 bases, the J end by 1 base, with 14 bases between. This chain's CDR3 is CASSYDSIAGNTEAFF. CDR3 in DNA: TGTGCCAGCAGTTACGACAGCATAGCGGGGAACACTGAAGCTTTCTTT.

V gene TRBV5-6 combines with J gene TRBJ2-1; D perhaps matches TRBD2 (6 bases). V shed 5 bases and J shed 4 bases, with 19 bases lying between them. The CDR3 is 16 amino acids. Germline loops: CDR1 SGHDT, CDR2 YYEEEE. The DNA for the CDR3 is TGTGCCAGCAGTCACAGACCGGGACTCGTATACAATGAGCAGTTCTTC. This encodes CASSHRPGLVYNEQFF.

This clonotype is labeled as medium-sized (0.01 to 0.1%). CDR3 region: CASSPGTPAETQYF. As DNA, the CDR3 is TGCGCCAGCAGCCCCGGGACACCCGCGGAGACCCAGTACTTC. The chain is built from TRBV5-1 and TRBJ2-5, with D possibly TRBD1 on 6 matching bases. The germline V and J ends were trimmed by 4 bases and 5 bases, with 15 bases remaining between them. In germline, CDR1 is SGHRS, CDR2 YFSETQ. This CDR3 comprises 14 residues. The variable domain in full, completed from reference TRBV5-1 and TRBJ2-5, reads KAGVTQTPRYLIKTRGQQVTLSCSPISGHRSVSWYQQTPGQGLQFLFEYFSETQRNKGNFPGRFSGRQFSNSRSEMNVSTLELGDSALYLCASSPGTPAETQYFGPGTRLLVL.

This clonotype was detected many times. This chain joins TRBV5-1 and TRBJ1-2; 9 nucleotides match TRBD1. V trimming: 7 bases; J trimming: 6 bases; junction bases outside the gene matches: 1. Germline V CDR1 and CDR2: SGHRS, YFSETQ. The CDR3 contains 11 residues. Here the CDR3 reads CASGQGNGYTF. The CDR3 DNA reads as TGCGCCAGCGGACAGGGGAATGGCTACACCTTC.

In this sample, this clonotype turned up many times. V is TRBV10-3 and J is TRBJ1-2; D not resolved. V lost 10 bases, J lost 6 bases, and 12 bases lay in between. This CDR3 contains 11 residues. CDR1 is ENHRY, CDR2 SYGVKD, per germline. CDR3 coding DNA: TGTGCCACCGAAATAGGAGATGGCTACACCTTC. Its translation: CATEIGDGYTF.

This clonotype was detected a few times. J is TRBJ1-6 and V is TRBV30; D is uncertain. V shed 0 bases and J shed 10 bases, with 10 bases lying between them. Germline V gives CDR1 GTSNPN, CDR2 SVGIG (reference sequence). The CDR3 spans 13 residues. The CDR3 coding sequence is TGTGCCTGGAGTGTCGGTCAAGGGTCACCCCTCCACTTT. It yields the protein CAWSVGQGSPLHF.